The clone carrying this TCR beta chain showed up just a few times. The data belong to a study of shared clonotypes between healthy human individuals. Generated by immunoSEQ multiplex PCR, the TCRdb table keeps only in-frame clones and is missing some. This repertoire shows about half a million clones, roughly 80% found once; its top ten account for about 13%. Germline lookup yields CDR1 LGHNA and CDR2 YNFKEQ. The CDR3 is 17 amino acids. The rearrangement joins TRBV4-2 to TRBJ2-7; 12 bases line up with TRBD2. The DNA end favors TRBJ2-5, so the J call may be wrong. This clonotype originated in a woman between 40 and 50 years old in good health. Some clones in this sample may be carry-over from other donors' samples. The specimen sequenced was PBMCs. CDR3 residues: CASSQGTSGGTQETQYF. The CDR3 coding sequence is TGTGCCAGCAGCCAAGGAACTAGCGGGGGGACCCAAGAGACCCAGTACTTC.